Given below is one TCR beta chain in context. Its antigen has not been determined. Base-call qualities are not available, and no considerably larger clone is one nucleotide away. The record originates from a study of cytomegalovirus exposure and HLA in healthy donors (dated by TCRdb to about 2017). Some background on the complete study: The 666 repertoires of the first cohort and the 95 to 150 validation repertoires were produced on the same platform, according to a later analysis. A separate validation cohort of over a hundred different subjects was used in addition to the approximately 640-subject first cohort. To predict cytomegalovirus infection status, the study combined high-throughput TCR immunosequencing, statistical association of individual TCRs with disease status, and machine learning. The study was designed to test whether signatures of past pathogen exposure could be identified by cataloging public T cell receptors.

Inclusive of the bounding cysteine and phenylalanine, the CDR3 is 14 residues long. Just the 42-base CDR3 DNA is kept, in frame starting at base 1. The germline V gene supplies CDR1 ENHRY and CDR2 SYGVKD. Trimming removed 7 bases from V and 3 bases from J; the gene matches leave 8 bases unexplained. Separate from the approximately 700-subject first cohort, the validation cohort of 120 subjects was the group to which the donors belonged. On the study overall, not on this receptor specifically: All 120 or so repertoires were used to score co-occurrence in the validation cohort in a later analysis, because that analysis had no HLA typing for the cohort. While some public TCRs were present in many individuals, most TCR sequences turned up only very rarely across donors. In vitro tests confirmed that a few of the cytomegalovirus-associated TCR beta chains recognize cytomegalovirus antigens. In both the original and validation cohorts, the classifier was reported to diagnose cytomegalovirus status with high specificity and sensitivity. Subsequent analysis determined that TCRs grouped into clusters in the first cohort also showed a tendency toward co-occurrence across the 120 or so validation repertoires, and 94% of cluster scores exceeded 0. It was suggested by the authors that the approach could potentially be generalized to other disease states and immunological phenotypes. The study listed 150 to 200 TCR beta chains as associated with cytomegalovirus.

The library was obtained by the immunoSEQ multiplex PCR assay. Regarding the original processing steps: To diagnose cytomegalovirus status from the catalog of TCR beta chain sequences, a statistical classification framework was built. Held by TCRdb, this immuneACCESS table contains in-frame sequences only and omits some clones. Under half of the omission traces to an unresolved V gene where checked; the cause of the rest is unknown. Clone size and V and J calls were adopted from that table, with D and trimming inferred from the DNA. The sample data list 82,000 or so clones, and around 94% of these were observed just once. The ten largest clones add up to roughly 0.65% of the sample.

This clonotype originated in a man aged 18 to 30 in good health and CMV-seronegative. Sequenced material: PBMCs. This chain is built from TRBV10-3 and TRBJ1-2; 7 bases in the junction line up with TRBD1. The CDR3 region: CAITKGTEDYGYTF. The sequenced DNA is TGTGCCATCACCAAAGGGACAGAGGACTATGGCTACACCTTC.